The 2 T cell receptor beta chains given below trace back to one sample, sequenced in a study of T cell responses to AZD1222 COVID-19 vaccine. Libraries were prepared by immunoSEQ multiplex PCR; TCRdb keeps only in-frame clonotypes and omits some of them. This sample has 95,000 to 150,000 clones; roughly 91% occur once, and the top ten carry around 5.1%. This material consisted of peripheral blood, taken 28 days after the second AZD1222 dose. The source of these receptors is an adult who received the AZD1222 COVID-19 vaccine.

This rearrangement joins TRBV5-4 to TRBJ2-5; D remains unclear. V was cut by 0 bases and J by 3 bases, with 9 bases left in between. The V gene's germline CDR1 is SGHNT and CDR2 YYREEE (reference sequence). This CDR3 region has 14 residues. For the CDR3, the DNA is TGTGCCAGCAGCTTGGTTACTACAAAAGAGACCCAGTACTTC. It translates to CASSLVTTKETQYF.

The count of this clone is one. V and J are TRBV7-2 and TRBJ1-3, with D tentatively TRBD1 (6 bases). V was pared by 1 base and J by 7 bases, with 17 bases between. In germline, CDR1 is SGHTA, CDR2 FQGNSA. There are 16 residues in the CDR3. The CDR3 sequence: CASSLGVGQRPNTIYF. The CDR3 region has the DNA TGTGCCAGCAGCTTAGGGGTCGGACAGCGCCCTAACACCATATATTTT.